The 9 T cell receptor beta chains reported below all come from one sample, sequenced in a study of regulatory T cells in long-lasting Graves disease. With iRepertoire HTBI primers and Arm-PCR of CDR3 regions, TCR beta libraries were built. One entry per CDR3 protein, called by TCRdb with MiXCR from the multiplex PCR reads. The sample yields fewer than 350,000 distinct CDR3 sequences, roughly 18% seen once. Noted time point: newly diagnosed GD, antithyroid drugs for less than 3 months. PBMC RNA served as the TCR library source. The sequenced sample was peripheral blood mononuclear cells (PBMCs), obtained at new diagnosis, from a patient treated with antithyroid drugs. The receptors derive from a female donor with Graves disease.

There are many counts of this clonotype. The chain recombines TRBV6-1 with TRBJ2-3; no clear D gene. The CDR3 has 14 residues. V was cut by 7 bases and J by 3 bases, with 14 bases left in between. Per germline, CDR1 MNHNS and CDR2 SASEGT. The CDR3 DNA sequence: TGTGCCAGCATGCAGACCCAGGATACAGATACGCAGTATTTT. Residues: CASMQTQDTDTQYF.

This clonotype was seen repeatedly, ten times or more. The CDR3, as DNA: TGCAGCGTTGAGGGCGTGGGGGAAACTGAAGCTTTCTTT. Translated: CSVEGVGETEAFF. The rearrangement joins TRBV29-1 to TRBJ1-1; a possible D gene is TRBD1 (5 bases). CDR1 SQVTM and CDR2 ANQGSEA come from the germline V gene. The CDR3 loop spans 13 amino acids. Trimming left V 3 bases short and J 5 bases short, with 13 bases between.

This clonotype was observed once. A much more abundant neighbour one base away suggests this may be a read error. This chain uses TRBV6-1 with TRBJ2-7; no clear D gene. The CDR3 is made up of 15 amino acids. Germline V gives CDR1 MNHNS, CDR2 SASEGT. The CDR3 region has the DNA TGTGCCAACAGTGACCTCCGGGTAGCCCTAGACGAGCAGTACTTC. This translates into CANSDLRVALDEQYF.

This clonotype showed up many times. The chain recombines TRBV3-1 with TRBJ2-5, with TRBD1 as a possible D gene (6 bases). The V end was cut by 2 bases, the J end by 5 bases, with 12 bases between. This CDR3 spans 14 amino acids. Germline values: CDR1 LGHDT, CDR2 YNNKEL (reference sequence). The CDR3, as DNA: TGTGCCAGCAGCCAAAGGGGGAAGCCGGAGACCCAGTACTTC. Amino acid sequence: CASSQRGKPETQYF.

This clonotype was picked up many times. The chain recombines TRBV6-1 with TRBJ1-4, with TRBD1 matching over 9 bases. Germline V CDR1 and CDR2: MNHNS, SASEGT. V lost 6 bases, J lost 7 bases, and 6 bases stayed unmatched. CDR3 length equals 14 residues. The DNA of the CDR3 is TGTGCCAGCAGCGAGGGACAGGGAGGTGAAAAACTGTTTTTT. Protein product: CASSEGQGGEKLFF.

This clonotype showed up just a few times. V usage is TRBV5-5 and J usage is TRBJ2-6; tentatively, D is TRBD2 (6 bases). This CDR3 contains 17 residues. The germline CDR1 and CDR2 sequences are SGHKS and YYEKEE (reference sequence). The V end lost 0 bases, the J end lost 4 bases, and 14 bases lay between the germline ends. In DNA form, the CDR3 reads TGTGCCAGCAGCTTGGCCGGTGGGGGGTCCGGGGCCAACGTCCTGACTTTC. It yields the protein CASSLAGGGSGANVLTF.

This clonotype was counted ten times or more. The chain has TRBV12-3 or TRBV12-4 and TRBJ1-5; a possible D gene is TRBD1 (6 bases). The V end lost 6 bases, the J end lost 4 bases, and 13 bases lay between the germline ends. The CDR3 contains 14 residues. The CDR3 loop is CASRLTGTNQPQHF. CDR3 nucleotide sequence: TGTGCCAGCAGGTTAACAGGGACGAATCAGCCCCAGCATTTT.

Regarding this clonotype: Given a much more abundant clone one base away, this may be a read error. The chain is built from TRBV7-2 and TRBJ2-7; 10 bases are shared with TRBD2. Germline V gene lookup returns CDR1 SGHTA and CDR2 FQGNSA. The trim removed 4 bases at V and 4 bases at J, leaving 22 bases unmatched. This CDR3 has 20 amino acids. CDR3 nucleotide sequence: TGTGCCAGCAGCTCCACCCTTTCCCCAGCGGGAGGGCCGAGCAAGTACGAGCAGTACTTC. It encodes CASSSTLSPAGGPSKYEQYF.

This clonotype showed up many times. This chain links TRBV5-1 with TRBJ2-7; no reliable D call. CDR1 is SGHRS and CDR2 is YFSETQ in the germline V gene. V shed 5 bases and J shed 6 bases, with 9 bases lying between them. The CDR3 covers 11 residues. The CDR3 nucleotides read TGCGCCAGCAGGGATCTAGGCGAGCAGTACTTC. Its translation is CASRDLGEQYF.